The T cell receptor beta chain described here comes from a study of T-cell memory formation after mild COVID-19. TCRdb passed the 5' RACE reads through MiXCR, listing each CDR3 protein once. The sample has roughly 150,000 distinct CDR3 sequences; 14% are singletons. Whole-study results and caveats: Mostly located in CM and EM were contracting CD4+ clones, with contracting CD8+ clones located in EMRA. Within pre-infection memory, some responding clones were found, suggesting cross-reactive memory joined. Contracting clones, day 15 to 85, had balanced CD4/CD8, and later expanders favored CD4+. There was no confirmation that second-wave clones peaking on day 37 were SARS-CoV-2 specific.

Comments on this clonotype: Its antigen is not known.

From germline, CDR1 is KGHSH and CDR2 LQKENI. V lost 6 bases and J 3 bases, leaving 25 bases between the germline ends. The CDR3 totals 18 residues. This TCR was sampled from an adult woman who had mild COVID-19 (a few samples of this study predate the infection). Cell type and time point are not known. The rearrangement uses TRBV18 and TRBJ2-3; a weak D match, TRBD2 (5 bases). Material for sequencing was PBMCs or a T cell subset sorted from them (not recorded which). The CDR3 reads CASSRSIGERGRTDTQYF. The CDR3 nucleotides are TGTGCCAGCTCCCGATCTATCGGGGAACGGGGTCGGACAGATACGCAGTATTTT.